This TCR beta chain was sequenced for a study of T cells expressing NK-cell markers. A remark on this clonotype: The antigen is undetermined.

Findings and limits, study-wide: In a group of several donors, dominant NKG2C+ clonotypes represented about 1.0-7.5% of CD8+ T cells. One observes that, in several donors, these clonotypes were also the leading ones within the CD3+CD56-NKG2C+ fraction.

The germline CDR1 and CDR2 sequences are PRHDT and FYEKMQ (reference sequence). CDR3 length equals 12 residues. TCRdb reanalyzed the 5' RACE reads and collapses them to one entry per CDR3 protein, without DNA. The sample includes about 440,000 distinct CDR3 sequences. The receptor comes from a woman aged 18-70 years in good health. The specimen sequenced was blood T cells: a sorted CD56 or NKG2C T cell subset, CD4+ or CD8+ T cells, or bulk PBMC T cells (not recorded which). This chain connects TRBV13 to TRBJ2-3. The CDR3 loop is CASSLGQGAQYF.